This is a list of T cell receptor beta chains from one sample in a study of shared clonotypes between healthy human individuals. TCRdb keeps only in-frame clones here, not all; method: immunoSEQ multiplex PCR. The sample lists roughly 1,800,000 clones, approximately 94% occurring once. Sequences were obtained from naive CD8+ T cells sorted from blood. The origin of the receptors is a young man in good health. The CDR3 runs from the conserved cysteine through the conserved F or W. The order of the fields is J gene, V gene, D gene, CDR3 protein. The D gene is left open where the match is weak.

j_gene: TRBJ2-7
v_gene: TRBV9
d_gene: TRBD1
CDR3aa: CASSVEGQGAYEQYF

j_gene: TRBJ1-3
v_gene: TRBV11-2
d_gene: -
CDR3aa: CASSSRRGFTGNTIYF

j_gene: TRBJ2-3
v_gene: TRBV6-5
d_gene: -
CDR3aa: CASSPRSGSTDTQYF

j_gene: TRBJ2-2
v_gene: TRBV5-1
d_gene: -
CDR3aa: CASSSEGNTGELFF

j_gene: TRBJ2-3
v_gene: TRBV9
d_gene: TRBD1
CDR3aa: CASSEGQGLGDTQYF

j_gene: TRBJ1-1
v_gene: TRBV30
d_gene: -
CDR3aa: CAWGRGTEAFF

j_gene: TRBJ2-1
v_gene: TRBV10-3
d_gene: TRBD2
CDR3aa: CAISGSSPDEQFF

j_gene: TRBJ2-2
v_gene: TRBV29-1
d_gene: TRBD2
CDR3aa: CSVSLAGENTGELFF

j_gene: TRBJ1-1
v_gene: TRBV7-9
d_gene: -
CDR3aa: CASDLQDLNTEAFF

j_gene: TRBJ1-1
v_gene: TRBV18
d_gene: TRBD1
CDR3aa: CASSDRANTEAFF

j_gene: TRBJ2-7
v_gene: TRBV6-6
d_gene: TRBD1
CDR3aa: CASSQNRQGVSYEQYF

j_gene: TRBJ2-3
v_gene: TRBV10-1
d_gene: -
CDR3aa: CASSESGSTDTQYF

j_gene: TRBJ2-7
v_gene: TRBV4-1
d_gene: TRBD1
CDR3aa: CASSQSGTGVEQYF

j_gene: TRBJ1-1
v_gene: TRBV4-3
d_gene: -
CDR3aa: CASSQVGNTEAFF

j_gene: TRBJ1-2
v_gene: TRBV11-2
d_gene: -
CDR3aa: CASSLLRGQSESYGYTF

j_gene: TRBJ1-4
v_gene: TRBV13
d_gene: -
CDR3aa: CASSLDEKLFF

j_gene: TRBJ1-1
v_gene: TRBV27
d_gene: -
CDR3aa: CASSLAGNTEAFF

j_gene: TRBJ2-3
v_gene: TRBV2
d_gene: -
CDR3aa: CASAMDTQYF

j_gene: TRBJ2-2
v_gene: TRBV7-9
d_gene: TRBD1
CDR3aa: CASSSARQGLYTGELFF